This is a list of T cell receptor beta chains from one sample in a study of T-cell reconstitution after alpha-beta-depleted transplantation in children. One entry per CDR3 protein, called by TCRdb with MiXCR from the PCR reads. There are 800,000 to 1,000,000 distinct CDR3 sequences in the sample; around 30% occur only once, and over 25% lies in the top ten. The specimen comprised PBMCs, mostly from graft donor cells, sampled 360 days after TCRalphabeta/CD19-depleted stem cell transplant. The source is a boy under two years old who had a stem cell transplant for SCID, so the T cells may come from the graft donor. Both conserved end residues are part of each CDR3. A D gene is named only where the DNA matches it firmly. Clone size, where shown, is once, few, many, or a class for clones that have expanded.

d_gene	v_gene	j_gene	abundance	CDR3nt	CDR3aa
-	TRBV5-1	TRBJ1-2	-	TGCGCCAGCAGCTTATGGGGCGTCGGCTACACCTTC	CASSLWGVGYTF
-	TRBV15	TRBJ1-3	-	TGTGCCACCAGCGCTCAGAGAACAGACTCTGGAAACACCATATATTTT	CATSAQRTDSGNTIYF
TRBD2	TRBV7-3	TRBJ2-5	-	TGTGCCAGCAGCTTAACCGCCCGAGGAGCGGGGGGAAGGGAGACCCAGTACTTC	CASSLTARGAGGRETQYF
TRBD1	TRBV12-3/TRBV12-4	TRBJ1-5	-	TGTGCCAGCAGTCAGACAGGGGCAAATCAGCCCCAGCATTTT	CASSQTGANQPQHF
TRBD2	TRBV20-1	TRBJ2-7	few	TGCAGTGCTAGAGTTTCGCTAGCGGGCTCCTACGAGCAGTACTTC	CSARVSLAGSYEQYF
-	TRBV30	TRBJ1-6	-	TGTGCCTGGAGCACTCCGGAGACCTCCTATAATTCACCCCTCCACTTT	CAWSTPETSYNSPLHF
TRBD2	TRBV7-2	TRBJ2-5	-	TGTGCCAGCAGCTTAGCGTTCCTAGCGGGGGGACAAGAGACCCAGTACTTC	CASSLAFLAGGQETQYF
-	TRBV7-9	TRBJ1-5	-	TGTGCCAGCAGCATAGGGATAGGGGCCTTTAGCAATCAGCCCCAGCATTTT	CASSIGIGAFSNQPQHF
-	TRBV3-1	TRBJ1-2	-	TGTGCCAGCAGCCCCACACTCCGCAGGGTAGCCTATGGCTACACCTTC	CASSPTLRRVAYGYTF
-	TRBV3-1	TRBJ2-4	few	TGTGCCAGCAGCCATCACGGACAGTCACCACTAGCCAAAAACATTCAGTACTTC	CASSHHGQSPLAKNIQYF
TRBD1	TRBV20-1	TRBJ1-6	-	TGCAGTGCCCCGCCGGACAGGGGACATAATTCACCCCTCCACTTT	CSAPPDRGHNSPLHF
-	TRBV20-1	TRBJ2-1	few	TGCAGTGCTAGACCATCCGGACCTGTCAATGAGCAGTTCTTC	CSARPSGPVNEQFF
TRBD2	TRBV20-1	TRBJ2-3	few	TGCAGTGCTTTCCGATTAGCGGGGCCCACAGATACGCAGTATTTT	CSAFRLAGPTDTQYF
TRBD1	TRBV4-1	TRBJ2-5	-	TGCGCCAGCAGCCAAGGTTTGGGGACAGCGGAAGAGACCCAGTACTTC	CASSQGLGTAEETQYF
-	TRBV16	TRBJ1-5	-	TGTGCCAGCAGCCGGGGGACACTTAATCAGCCCCAGCATTTT	CASSRGTLNQPQHF
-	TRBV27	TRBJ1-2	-	TGTGCCAGCAGTCATGGCGCGGACTATGGCTACACCTTC	CASSHGADYGYTF
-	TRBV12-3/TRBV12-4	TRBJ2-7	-	TGTGCCAGCAGTTTGGGAACTATAAATACTTACGAGCAGTACTTC	CASSLGTINTYEQYF